This TCR beta chain originates from a study of beta chain features in type 1 diabetes. Across the study: Sorted cells from all samples, numbering 100 million to 120 million, were examined.

This clone was detected only a few times. Its antigen is as yet unknown. Expressed TCRB transcripts were sequenced because the isolated RNA had all been reverse transcribed beforehand. Samples of naive, central memory and regulatory T cells yielded a mean of about 3.9 million reads. The data were produced by immunoSEQ multiplex PCR, yet TCRdb's version contains in-frame clones alone and is incomplete. The data contain approximately 170,000 clones, approximately 7.8% of them singletons. Overall study results and limits: In all four CD4+ subsets, TCRB CDR3 length was significantly, moderately reduced in type 1 diabetes.

The specimen was central memory CD4+ T cells from blood. The receptor was derived from a middle-aged woman with type 1 diabetes.

The CDR3 nucleotides read TGTGCCAGCTCACCAAGGGAGGGCTCTGGTGCTTTCTTT. This translates into CASSPREGSGAFF. The chain has TRBV18 and TRBJ1-1; D is ambiguous. V was shortened by 2 bases and J by 11 bases, with 15 bases between the two germline ends. Germline V gene lookup returns CDR1 KGHSH and CDR2 LQKENI. CDR3 length: 13 residues.